The rows below give T cell receptor beta chains drawn from one sample of a study of blood T cells in healthy people across ages. TCRdb reprocessed the 5' RACE reads via MiXCR and lists one record per CDR3 protein. The table lists about 720,000 distinct CDR3 sequences, 22% of them singletons, with roughly 22% in the top ten. Sequenced material: blood. These TCRs come from a man between 70 and 80 years old in good health. The CDR3 runs from the conserved cysteine through the conserved F or W. Fields, in order: CDR3 DNA, CDR3 protein, clone size, J gene, V gene, D gene. D genes are given only for firm matches. Not every row has a clone size; where given, it reads once, few, many or a size class.

CDR3 DNA: TGTGCCAGCAGCTGGAGCGGGGAAAGCTCCTACAATGAGCAGTTCTTC; CDR3 protein: CASSWSGESSYNEQFF; clone size: few; J gene: TRBJ2-1; V gene: TRBV7-3; D gene: TRBD2
CDR3 DNA: TGCAGTGCTAGAGTGGAGTCTGAAGCTTTCTTT; CDR3 protein: CSARVESEAFF; clone size: NA; J gene: TRBJ1-1; V gene: TRBV20-1; D gene: NA
CDR3 DNA: TGCGCCAGCAGCTTTCCCTTGGGACAGGGTCCCGATACGCAGTATTTT; CDR3 protein: CASSFPLGQGPDTQYF; clone size: NA; J gene: TRBJ2-3; V gene: TRBV5-1; D gene: TRBD1
CDR3 DNA: TGTGCCAGCAGCTTAGCAGGACTTCAGCAGTTCTTC; CDR3 protein: CASSLAGLQQFF; clone size: few; J gene: TRBJ2-1; V gene: TRBV7-2; D gene: NA
CDR3 DNA: TGTGCCAGCAGGCCCGACTGGTCAGGGGCTTCCTACGAGCAGTACTTC; CDR3 protein: CASRPDWSGASYEQYF; clone size: many; J gene: TRBJ2-7; V gene: TRBV28; D gene: NA
CDR3 DNA: TGTGCCAGCAGCTTAGCCAGGGCGGACACTGAAGCTTTCTTT; CDR3 protein: CASSLARADTEAFF; clone size: NA; J gene: TRBJ1-1; V gene: TRBV7-9; D gene: NA
CDR3 DNA: TGTGCCAGCGGCCGAGGGGGAACCTCCTATGGCTACACCTTC; CDR3 protein: CASGRGGTSYGYTF; clone size: NA; J gene: TRBJ1-2; V gene: TRBV12-3/TRBV12-4; D gene: NA
CDR3 DNA: TGTGCCAGTAGTAGGTCCAAAAACACTGAAGCTTTCTTT; CDR3 protein: CASSRSKNTEAFF; clone size: NA; J gene: TRBJ1-1; V gene: TRBV19; D gene: NA
CDR3 DNA: TGTGCCAGCAGATCTCGGACAGGGCGAGAGGAGGGCTACACCTTC; CDR3 protein: CASRSRTGREEGYTF; clone size: few; J gene: TRBJ1-2; V gene: TRBV12-3/TRBV12-4; D gene: TRBD1
CDR3 DNA: TGTGCCAGCAAAGTAGACCTACCTAATGAAAAACTGTTTTTT; CDR3 protein: CASKVDLPNEKLFF; clone size: NA; J gene: TRBJ1-4; V gene: TRBV27; D gene: NA
CDR3 DNA: TGTGCCAGTAGTACATCCGGGAATTCCCCCAATGAGCAGTTCTTC; CDR3 protein: CASSTSGNSPNEQFF; clone size: few; J gene: TRBJ2-1; V gene: TRBV19; D gene: NA
CDR3 DNA: TGTGCCAGCAGCCTTATTATCAGGGCCGATGCGCAGTATTTT; CDR3 protein: CASSLIIRADAQYF; clone size: few; J gene: TRBJ2-3; V gene: TRBV7-2; D gene: NA
CDR3 DNA: TGCAGTGCGGCCCGGGACAGTCGGTCCTACGAGCAGTACTTC; CDR3 protein: CSAARDSRSYEQYF; clone size: few; J gene: TRBJ2-7; V gene: TRBV20-1; D gene: TRBD1
CDR3 DNA: TGTGCCACCAGCTTAAGCAGGGGTCCGAATCACTCGGGTGGAAACACCATATATTTT; CDR3 protein: CATSLSRGPNHSGGNTIYF; clone size: once; J gene: TRBJ1-3; V gene: TRBV15; D gene: NA
CDR3 DNA: TGCGCCAGCAGCTACTTAGCGGGACCCTCCTACAATGAGCAGTTCTTC; CDR3 protein: CASSYLAGPSYNEQFF; clone size: few; J gene: TRBJ2-1; V gene: TRBV4-3; D gene: TRBD2
CDR3 DNA: TGTGCCAGCAGCAAAGACAGGTACAAGCAGTTCTTC; CDR3 protein: CASSKDRYKQFF; clone size: NA; J gene: TRBJ2-1; V gene: TRBV7-9; D gene: NA
CDR3 DNA: TGCGCCAGCAGCTTGGTGGACCTCGGAGAGACCCAGTACTTC; CDR3 protein: CASSLVDLGETQYF; clone size: NA; J gene: TRBJ2-5; V gene: TRBV5-1; D gene: NA
CDR3 DNA: TGTGCCAGCACTACAACTACAGATACGCAGTATTTT; CDR3 protein: CASTTTTDTQYF; clone size: NA; J gene: TRBJ2-3; V gene: TRBV12-3/TRBV12-4; D gene: NA
CDR3 DNA: TGTGCCAGCAGCCGTGGGACTAGCGGGTCCTACAATGAGCAGTTCTTC; CDR3 protein: CASSRGTSGSYNEQFF; clone size: few; J gene: TRBJ2-1; V gene: TRBV28; D gene: TRBD2
CDR3 DNA: TGTGCCAGCAGTAGATGGAGCAATCAGCCCCAGCATTTT; CDR3 protein: CASSRWSNQPQHF; clone size: NA; J gene: TRBJ1-5; V gene: TRBV12-3/TRBV12-4; D gene: NA